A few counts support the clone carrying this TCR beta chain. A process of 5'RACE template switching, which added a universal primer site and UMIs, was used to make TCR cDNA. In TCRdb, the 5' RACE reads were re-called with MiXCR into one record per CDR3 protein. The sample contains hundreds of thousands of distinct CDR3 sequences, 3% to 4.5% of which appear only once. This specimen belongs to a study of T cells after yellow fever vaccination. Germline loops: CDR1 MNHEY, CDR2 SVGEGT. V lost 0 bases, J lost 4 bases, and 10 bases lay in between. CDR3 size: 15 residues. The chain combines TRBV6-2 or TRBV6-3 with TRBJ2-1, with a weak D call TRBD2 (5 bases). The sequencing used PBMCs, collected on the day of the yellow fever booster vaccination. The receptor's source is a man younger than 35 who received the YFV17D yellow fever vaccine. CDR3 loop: CASSYSPGEYNEQFF. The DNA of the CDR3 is TGTGCCAGCAGTTACTCGCCCGGGGAATACAATGAGCAGTTCTTC.